This TCR beta chain was sequenced during a study of T cell responses to AZD1222 COVID-19 vaccine. Study results and limitations: Clonal diversity was possibly underestimated, and the donors were mostly white British, with more females. Spike regions recognized by vaccine-associated CD4 TCRs spanned the protein, led by 160-218 and 743-854. The reported proportion of spike-specific TCRs targeting unmutated variant regions was nearly half. Seropositivity was recorded at baseline in only 6 or 7 AZD1222 recipients.

Method: immunoSEQ multiplex PCR; TCRdb's copy keeps in-frame clones and lacks some. This table has about 180,000 clones, 90% to 95% appearing once. As to this clone: Antigen unknown.

The TCR originated in an adult in good health. Sequencing was performed on peripheral blood, taken on day 0 of AZD1222 vaccination.

The CDR3 nucleotides read TGCAGCGTTGAAGATCTTGGTCAAGGGCCAGATACGCAGTATTTT. This gives the protein CSVEDLGQGPDTQYF. The chain uses TRBV29-1 and TRBJ2-3; D gene uncertain. This CDR3 is 15 amino acids long. Trimming took 0 bases from V and 4 from J, leaving 14 bases between them. CDR1 is SQVTM, CDR2 ANQGSEA, per germline.